This T cell receptor beta chain was recovered during a study of blood T cell repertoires in COVID-19. About the study: COVID-19 samples from acute and convalescent phases originated in the United States, Italy and Spain. T cells, B-cell-depleted T cells, or PBMCs provided the cDNA or gDNA that served as material.

With V trimmed by 2 bases and J by 6 bases, 11 bases remained unmatched. In germline, CDR1 is SGHNT, CDR2 YYREEE (reference sequence). The CDR3 runs to 16 residues. Authors' methods: The assay estimated nucleated cells by amplifying reference gene primers. The method was immunoSEQ multiplex PCR; TCRdb's version includes in-frame clones alone and lacks a portion of them. V and J calls and clone size are as listed in that table; D and trimming were resolved from the DNA. The sample records some 400,000 clones, around 87% being singletons. The chain employs TRBV5-4 and TRBJ2-7; 10 bases are a match to TRBD1. The sample consisted of peripheral blood. This receptor was identified in a human donor in a cohort sampled during active COVID-19. In DNA form, the CDR3 reads TGTGCCAGCAGCTTACTCCGGGACAGGGGTATCGGCGAGCAGTACTTC. Protein product: CASSLLRDRGIGEQYF.